The 27 T cell receptor beta chains below all came from one sample that was sequenced in a study of blood T cell repertoires in COVID-19. Clones were read by immunoSEQ multiplex PCR, and TCRdb kept only the in-frame ones, dropping some. The sample includes hundreds of thousands of clones, roughly four fifths of them seen just once. Material for sequencing was PBMCs or T cells enriched from blood (not recorded which). All receptors derive from a woman between 50 and 59 years old who had been exposed to COVID-19.

The V and J genes are TRBV10-3 and TRBJ1-2; 8 bases agree with TRBD1. This CDR3 comprises 13 residues. Germline values: CDR1 ENHRY, CDR2 SYGVKD. V lost 5 bases and J lost 8; bases outside the gene matches: 7. The CDR3 spells CAISPDRARGYTF. In DNA, the CDR3 is TGTGCCATCAGTCCGGACAGGGCACGCGGCTACACCTTC.

This clone was observed many times. The chain recombines TRBV2 with TRBJ2-3; D unclear. Trimming took 3 bases from V and 6 from J, leaving 19 bases between them. The CDR3 is made up of 16 amino acids. Germline CDR1 reads SNHLY; CDR2 reads FYNNEI. As DNA, the CDR3 is TGTGCCAGCAGTGAGTCGACCTTCGACTCGGGTGATACGCAGTATTTT. It encodes CASSESTFDSGDTQYF. Based on the CDR3 plus reference TRBV2 and TRBJ2-3, the full variable domain is EPEVTQTPSHQVTQMGQEVILRCVPISNHLYFYWYRQILGQKVEFLVSFYNNEISEKSEIFDDQFSVERPDGSNFTLKIRSTKLEDSAMYFCASSESTFDSGDTQYFGPGTRLTVL.

The rearrangement joins TRBV14 to TRBJ1-5; the D is unclear. Germline assignment: CDR1 SGHDN and CDR2 FVKESK. V lost 0 bases, J lost 7 bases, and 7 bases lay in between. The CDR3 contains 13 residues. Here the CDR3 reads CASSQDRFQPQHF. The CDR3 DNA sequence: TGTGCCAGCAGCCAAGACCGTTTCCAGCCCCAGCATTTT.

The rearrangement links TRBV7-8 to TRBJ1-2; D gene ambiguous. The length of the CDR3 is 12 residues. Germline CDR1 SGHVS, CDR2 FQNEAQ. V lost 1 base and J lost 8, with 8 bases in between. For the CDR3, the DNA is TGTGCCAGCAGCTTAGGAGGGAACGGCTACACCTTC. Encoded protein: CASSLGGNGYTF.

This chain uses TRBV5-5 with TRBJ1-2; no firm D call. V dropped 2 bases and J dropped 0 bases, with 11 bases sitting between them. This CDR3 spans 15 amino acids. From germline, CDR1 is SGHKS and CDR2 YYEKEE (reference sequence). The CDR3 reads CASSFEGKANYGYTF. CDR3 nucleotides: TGTGCCAGCAGCTTTGAGGGAAAGGCTAACTATGGCTACACCTTC.

This clone was seen once. The chain recombines TRBV23-1 with TRBJ1-1; weak D call: TRBD1 (6 bases). TRBV23-1 is annotated as an ORF whose role is uncertain. The CDR3 is made up of 16 amino acids. The V end was cut by 0 bases, the J end by 4 bases, with 15 bases between. The CDR3 region is CASSQSNGQPSTEAFF. The CDR3 DNA reads TGCGCCAGCAGTCAATCAAATGGACAGCCAAGCACTGAAGCTTTCTTT.

The chain links TRBV6-5 to TRBJ1-5, with 9 bases fitting TRBD1. The germline CDR1 and CDR2 sequences are MNHEY and SVGAGI. CDR3 length: 15 amino acids. V trimming: 5 bases; J trimming: 4 bases; junction bases outside the gene matches: 6. The CDR3 DNA sequence: TGTGCCAGCAGTCCCGGGACAGGGCTTAATCAGCCCCAGCATTTT. Its protein is CASSPGTGLNQPQHF.

The DNA of the CDR3 is TGTGCCAGCAGTTTAGAAGCAGGGGGCGGACAGACCCAGTACTTC. Translating it yields CASSLEAGGGQTQYF. V and J are TRBV27 and TRBJ2-5, with 8 bases that match TRBD1. From germline, CDR1 is MNHEY and CDR2 SMNVEV (reference sequence). This CDR3 region has 15 residues. V shed 2 bases and J 6 bases; nucleotides not matched to a gene: 8.

The rearrangement uses TRBV5-4 and TRBJ1-3, with 9 nucleotides matching TRBD1. Germline-derived CDR1 and CDR2 are SGHNT and YYREEE (reference sequence). V lost 3 bases and J lost 4; bases outside the gene matches: 11. The CDR3 has 17 amino acids. CDR3 sequence (DNA): TGTGCCAGCAGCTCCAAGGGACAGGGTGTTGTAGGAAACACCATATATTTT. Translated: CASSSKGQGVVGNTIYF.

The chain uses TRBV18 and TRBJ2-2, with 7 bases lining up with TRBD2. This CDR3 contains 17 residues. The V gene end was trimmed by 6 bases and the J gene end by 3 bases; junction bases not matched to a gene: 13. Per the germline V gene, CDR1 is KGHSH and CDR2 is LQKENI. The CDR3 DNA sequence: TGTGCCAGCTCCAATACGCGGCGGGGGAAGGACACCGGGGAGCTGTTTTTT. Its translation is CASSNTRRGKDTGELFF.

The rearrangement joins TRBV3-1 (or the pseudogene TRBV3-2) to TRBJ1-1; D is perhaps TRBD1 (5 bases). This CDR3 has 16 residues. The ends were cut back, 6 bases at V and 3 bases at J, with 20 bases in the middle. CDR1 and CDR2 (germline): LGHDT, YNNKEL (reference sequence). The CDR3 here is CASSPTAPGGDTEAFF. The CDR3 DNA is TGTGCCAGCAGTCCGACGGCCCCAGGAGGGGACACTGAAGCTTTCTTT.

CDR3: CASSPLGGGGTDTQYF. As DNA, the CDR3 is TGTGCCAGCAGTCCCCTGGGCGGGGGGGGCACAGATACGCAGTATTTT. The chain combines TRBV28 with TRBJ2-3, with 9 nucleotides matching TRBD2. The CDR3 has 16 residues. The ends lost 5 bases at V and 1 base at J; junction bases unmatched: 7. In germline, CDR1 is MDHEN, CDR2 SYDVKM.

CDR3 DNA sequence: TGTGCCAGCAGCCCGACCACCCTAGACCCACTCACAGATACGCAGTATTTT. It yields the protein CASSPTTLDPLTDTQYF. The V gene is TRBV9, the J gene TRBJ2-3; unclear D gene. CDR3 length: 17 amino acids. Germline CDR1 is SGDLS and CDR2 is YYNGEE. V was cut by 4 bases and J by 2 bases, with 20 bases left in between.

This clone was detected only a few times. The chain combines TRBV24-1 with TRBJ2-3, with a possible D match to TRBD1 (6 bases). Germline V gene lookup returns CDR1 KGHDR and CDR2 SFDVKD. The germline V and J ends were trimmed by 3 bases and 8 bases, with 11 bases remaining between them. The CDR3 spans 13 residues. DNA of the CDR3: TGTGCCACCAGTGATGGTCCAGGGGTTACGCAGTATTTT. Its protein product is CATSDGPGVTQYF.

The chain couples TRBV19 to TRBJ2-1; TRBD2 aligns across 9 bases. Unmatched junction bases numbered 16, after V lost 11 bases and J lost 8 bases. Germline CDR1 reads LNHDA; CDR2 reads SQIVND (reference sequence). CDR3 length: 15 residues. The CDR3 nucleotides read TGTGCCTTAAAACCTAGCGGGGCGCGGTACCATGAGCAGTTCTTC. This encodes CALKPSGARYHEQFF.

V gene TRBV19 combines with J gene TRBJ1-2; D ambiguous. CDR3 size: 13 residues. Looked up from germline, CDR1 is LNHDA and CDR2 is SQIVND (reference sequence). Trimming cost V 4 bases and J 0 bases, with 6 bases left between them. The CDR3 spells CASSTDSNYGYTF. The CDR3 nucleotides are TGTGCCAGTAGTACAGACTCTAACTATGGCTACACCTTC.

The chain joins TRBV4-3 to TRBJ1-1, with D possibly TRBD1 on 6 matching bases. The V gene lost 0 bases and the J gene lost 5 bases, with 13 bases spanning the gap. The CDR3 is 15 amino acids. Germline V gene lookup returns CDR1 LGHNA and CDR2 YSLEER. As DNA, the CDR3 is TGCGCCAGCAGCCAAGATCGTGCAGGGGTTACTGAAGCTTTCTTT. This translates into CASSQDRAGVTEAFF.

The chain carries TRBV19 and TRBJ2-7, with D possibly TRBD1 on 6 matching bases. Germline V gene lookup returns CDR1 LNHDA and CDR2 SQIVND (reference sequence). Trimming cost V 8 bases and J 3 bases, with 20 bases left between them. This CDR3 comprises 15 residues. CDR3 DNA sequence: TGTGCCAGTCGATTGACAGGTAACCGGTACTACGAGCAGTACTTC. It yields the protein CASRLTGNRYYEQYF.

V and J are TRBV5-4 and TRBJ2-3, with 10 bases that match TRBD2. The germline V gene encodes CDR1 SGHNT and CDR2 YYREEE (reference sequence). V trimming: 0 bases; J trimming: 4 bases; junction bases outside the gene matches: 8. The CDR3 is 17 amino acids. The CDR3 here is CASSLAGVAGGADTQYF. The CDR3 region has the DNA TGTGCCAGCAGCTTGGCCGGGGTAGCGGGGGGAGCAGATACGCAGTATTTT.

This clone was observed a single time. V is TRBV12-3 or TRBV12-4 and J is TRBJ1-2; D is uncertain. The V end was cut by 3 bases, the J end by 9 bases, with 14 bases between. The CDR3 spans 13 residues. CDR3 protein: CASSLAGWSSYTF. Written as DNA, the CDR3 is TGTGCCAGCAGTTTGGCGGGGTGGAGTAGCTACACCTTC.

This clone was counted only a few times. The gene calls are TRBV6-4 and TRBJ1-1, with 7 bases matching TRBD1. Germline CDR1 MRHNA, CDR2 SNTAGT. CDR3 size: 14 residues. Trimming cost V 2 bases and J 4 bases; bases outside gene matches: 4. The CDR3, as DNA: TGTGCCAGCAGTGACACAGACAGGGCCACTGAAGCTTTCTTT. Its translation: CASSDTDRATEAFF.

The rearrangement uses TRBV3-1 (or the pseudogene TRBV3-2) and TRBJ1-1, with 8 bases fitting TRBD1. There are 14 residues in the CDR3. CDR1 and CDR2 from the germline V gene are LGHDT and YNNKEL (reference sequence). With V trimmed by 3 bases and J by 5 bases, 5 bases remained unmatched. The CDR3 spells CASSHPTGGTEAFF. DNA of the CDR3: TGTGCCAGCAGCCATCCTACAGGGGGGACTGAAGCTTTCTTT.

This clone was picked up one time. J is TRBJ1-3 and V is TRBV7-2, with TRBD1 identical over 11 bases. Trimming removed 1 base from V and 4 bases from J; junction bases left unmatched: 3. Germline CDR1 SGHTA, CDR2 FQGNSA. CDR3 length equals 16 residues. The CDR3 sequence is CASSLVGQGAGNTIYF. CDR3 nucleotide sequence: TGTGCCAGCAGCTTAGTTGGACAGGGGGCGGGAAACACCATATATTTT.

This clone has just one count. The rearrangement uses TRBV28 and TRBJ1-4; 8 nucleotides match TRBD1. CDR3 length equals 15 residues. Germline V gene sequence: CDR1 MDHEN, CDR2 SYDVKM. J lost 10 bases, V lost 6 bases, and 13 bases had no gene match. The CDR3 DNA reads TGTGCCAGCAGAGCACCAGGGGGCGCAATTGGAAAACTGTTTTTT. Its protein product is CASRAPGGAIGKLFF.

The genes are TRBV3-1 (or the pseudogene TRBV3-2) and TRBJ2-5; the match to TRBD2 covers 7 bases. CDR1 is LGHDT, CDR2 YNNKEL, per germline (reference sequence). The V segment lost 4 bases and the J segment 7 bases; nucleotides outside the gene matches: 6. CDR3 length equals 13 residues. Here the CDR3 reads CASSPPGGGTQYF. DNA of the CDR3: TGTGCCAGCAGCCCCCCTGGGGGGGGGACCCAGTACTTC.

This clone ranks as medium-sized. The chain carries TRBV6-4 and TRBJ1-1; 7 nucleotides agree with TRBD1. CDR1 is MRHNA and CDR2 is SNTAGT in the germline V gene. J lost 7 bases, V lost 0 bases, and 5 bases had no gene match. This CDR3 comprises 14 residues. This CDR3 is CASSDSGTAHEAFF. The CDR3 DNA reads TGTGCCAGCAGTGACTCCGGGACAGCCCATGAAGCTTTCTTT.

The genes are TRBV3-1 (or the pseudogene TRBV3-2) and TRBJ1-3, with D possibly matching TRBD1 (6 bases). The V gene's germline CDR1 is LGHDT and CDR2 YNNKEL (reference sequence). The CDR3 consists of 17 residues. The V gene lost 5 bases and the J gene lost 2 bases, with 19 bases spanning the gap. The CDR3 DNA reads TGTGCCAGCAGCTCCTCTTGGGCAGGGGAAGCTGGAAACACCATATATTTT. Translation gives CASSSSWAGEAGNTIYF.